A single sample is the source of the 21 T cell receptor beta chains below, sequenced in a study of radiation and T cells in renal cell carcinoma. Indicated time point: blood 2 weeks post-SBRT. Treatment in this sample: 15 Gy SBRT to primary tumor, nephrectomy 4 weeks later. The table came from immunoSEQ multiplex PCR; TCRdb's copy has only in-frame clones and leaves some out. Seen here are tens of thousands of clones, 80% to 90% observed once, and the top ten hold approximately 24%. Sequenced here: blood, sampled from a patient whose treatment included radiotherapy and nephrectomy. The receptors were gathered from a woman aged 45-65 years with renal cell carcinoma.

The genes are TRBV10-2 and TRBJ2-1, with TRBD2 identical over 8 bases. Trimming removed 6 bases from V and 4 bases from J; junction bases left unmatched: 8. The CDR3 covers 15 residues. Looked up from germline, CDR1 is WSHSY and CDR2 is SAAADI. CDR3 bases: TGCGCCAGCAGGATTGCGGGAGGCTTGTACAATGAGCAGTTCTTC. It specifies CASRIAGGLYNEQFF.

The CDR3 DNA reads TGTGCCAGCAGTTTATCGAGGGACAGGGTTAGCAATCAGCCCCAGCATTTT. This sequence encodes CASSLSRDRVSNQPQHF. The chain combines TRBV27 with TRBJ1-5, with TRBD1 identical over 9 bases. The CDR3 length is 17 residues. Losses at the gene ends were 0 bases for V and 0 bases for J; bases not matched to a gene: 3. CDR1 and CDR2 (germline): MNHEY, SMNVEV (reference sequence).

This rearrangement joins TRBV9 to TRBJ2-1; D not resolved. Germline CDR1 is SGDLS and CDR2 is YYNGEE. The CDR3 length is 14 residues. V lost 4 bases, J lost 5 bases, and 13 bases lay in between. The CDR3 spells CASSPRTVNNEQFF. CDR3 coding DNA: TGTGCCAGCAGCCCTCGGACGGTGAACAATGAGCAGTTCTTC.

V usage is TRBV6-1 and J usage is TRBJ2-7; TRBD2 matches 9 bases. Germline CDR1 and CDR2: MNHNS and SASEGT. V lost 8 bases, J lost 2 bases, and 7 bases stayed unmatched. The CDR3 spans 14 residues. Written as DNA, the CDR3 is TGTGCCAGCCAATCGACTAGCGGAGCCTACGAGCAGTACTTC. It encodes CASQSTSGAYEQYF.

V is TRBV4-1 and J is TRBJ1-4; D ambiguous. V lost 4 bases and J lost 3, with 12 bases in between. The CDR3 contains 15 residues. CDR1 is MGHRA and CDR2 is YSYEKL in the germline V gene. The CDR3 nucleotides read TGCGCCAGCAGCCCCCCGGGTAGTTCTAATGAAAAACTGTTTTTT. This sequence encodes CASSPPGSSNEKLFF.

The genes are TRBV7-2 and TRBJ2-5; D is possibly TRBD2 (7 bases). CDR1 is SGHTA, CDR2 FQGNSA, per germline. V dropped 4 bases and J dropped 5 bases, with 20 bases sitting between them. There are 16 residues in the CDR3. The CDR3 region has the DNA TGTGCCAGCAGCTCAATCCTCGGGGGGCGCGGGGAGACCCAGTACTTC. Protein product: CASSSILGGRGETQYF.

The gene calls are TRBV6-4 and TRBJ2-1, with 10 nucleotides matching TRBD2. Germline trimming cut 3 bases from V and 8 bases from J; bases unmatched to any gene: 10. Germline lookup yields CDR1 MRHNA and CDR2 SNTAGT. This CDR3 comprises 16 residues. CDR3 sequence: CASSELAGVGIDEQFF. CDR3 nucleotide sequence: TGTGCCAGCAGTGAGCTAGCGGGGGTGGGTATTGATGAGCAGTTCTTC.

The rearrangement uses TRBV4-1 and TRBJ1-5; the D gene is possibly TRBD1 (5 bases). Trimming removed 2 bases at V and 0 bases at J, with 8 bases between. The CDR3 is made up of 15 amino acids. The germline gives CDR1 MGHRA, CDR2 YSYEKL. CDR3 DNA sequence: TGCGCCAGCAGCCAACGGGGGATTAGCAATCAGCCCCAGCATTTT. It yields the protein CASSQRGISNQPQHF.

The rearrangement joins TRBV4-3 to TRBJ2-3, with a tentative D call TRBD1 (5 bases). V lost 3 bases and J 0 bases, leaving 13 bases between the germline ends. This CDR3 spans 16 amino acids. CDR1 and CDR2 (germline): LGHNA, YSLEER. In DNA, the CDR3 is TGCGCCAGCAGCCACTCCTGGGGCGCTAGCACAGATACGCAGTATTTT. It encodes CASSHSWGASTDTQYF.

This chain uses TRBV4-3 with TRBJ2-4; TRBD1 aligns across 7 bases. Unmatched junction bases numbered 9, after V lost 1 base and J lost 6 bases. CDR3 length equals 16 residues. Germline V gene data show CDR1 as LGHNA and CDR2 as YSLEER. CDR3 loop: CASSQARQGVRNIQYF. The CDR3 DNA follows: TGCGCCAGCAGCCAAGCCCGACAGGGTGTGAGAAACATTCAGTACTTC.

The V call is TRBV4-2, the J call TRBJ2-7; 8 nucleotides align to TRBD1. The ends lost 4 bases at V and 0 bases at J; junction bases unmatched: 8. The CDR3 sequence is 16 residues long. From germline, CDR1 is LGHNA and CDR2 YNFKEQ. Written as DNA, the CDR3 is TGTGCCAGCAGCCCAGTAGGCACAGGGGGCTCCTACGAGCAGTACTTC. Translating gives CASSPVGTGGSYEQYF.

This sequence joins TRBV5-4 and TRBJ1-2, with D possibly TRBD1 on 6 matching bases. Looked up from germline, CDR1 is SGHNT and CDR2 is YYREEE (reference sequence). The V gene lost 4 bases and the J gene lost 2 bases, with 15 bases spanning the gap. The CDR3 length is 15 residues. The CDR3 here is CASSQDGRGNYGYTF. CDR3 DNA sequence: TGTGCCAGCAGCCAAGATGGAAGGGGGAACTATGGCTACACCTTC.

The chain recombines TRBV29-1 with TRBJ2-5; TRBD1 matches 8 bases. The J call may be in error: the DNA end matches TRBJ2-7 better. CDR3 size: 15 residues. The germline V gene has CDR1 SQVTM and CDR2 ANQGSEA. CDR3 in amino acids: CSVEDPDRAGYEQYF. CDR3 coding DNA: TGCAGCGTTGAAGATCCGGACAGGGCAGGCTACGAGCAGTACTTC.

This clone was seen a few times. This sequence joins TRBV6-5 and TRBJ1-1, with a possible D match to TRBD1 (6 bases). The CDR3 loop spans 13 amino acids. The V gene's germline CDR1 is MNHEY and CDR2 SVGAGI. V dropped 7 bases and J dropped 1 base, with 10 bases sitting between them. The CDR3 DNA is TGTGCCAGCACCTCGACAGGGAACACTGAAGCTTTCTTT. Its protein is CASTSTGNTEAFF.

This rearrangement joins TRBV7-2 to TRBJ2-3; 12 nucleotides line up with TRBD2. The CDR3 has 16 residues. Per germline, CDR1 SGHTA and CDR2 FQGNSA. The J segment lost 6 bases and the V segment lost 5 bases, leaving 9 bases of the junction unmatched. The CDR3 reads CASSASLAGGEDTQYF. CDR3 nucleotide sequence: TGTGCCAGCAGCGCTTCACTAGCGGGAGGTGAGGATACGCAGTATTTT.

This sequence joins TRBV11-2 and TRBJ2-7; D ambiguous. Trimming removed 1 base from V and 6 bases from J, with 10 bases in between. This CDR3 is built from 13 residues. The germline CDR1 and CDR2 sequences are SGHAT and FQNNGV. CDR3 sequence (DNA): TGTGCCAGCAGCTTAGTCCCCCTATCCGAGCAGTACTTC. It codes for CASSLVPLSEQYF.

The chain joins TRBV5-1 to TRBJ2-7; D may be TRBD1 (6 bases). V lost 0 bases, J lost 9 bases, and 16 bases lay in between. The CDR3 consists of 14 residues. Germline V gene lookup returns CDR1 SGHRS and CDR2 YFSETQ. This CDR3 reads CASSLGTEVTVQYF. Here the CDR3 DNA reads TGCGCCAGCAGCTTGGGGACAGAGGTTACAGTGCAGTACTTC.

As DNA, the CDR3 is TGTGCTAGTGGTTTGTCGACACTGGACAGGGGTAGAGATCAGCCCCAGCATTTT. Its protein product is CASGLSTLDRGRDQPQHF. The rearrangement uses TRBV12-5 and TRBJ1-5; TRBD1 matches at 9 bases. This CDR3 comprises 18 residues. The J segment lost 5 bases and the V segment lost 2 bases, leaving 13 bases of the junction unmatched. The V gene's germline CDR1 is LGHNT and CDR2 FRNRAP.

The V call is TRBV18, the J call TRBJ1-5, with D possibly being TRBD1 (5 bases). Germline V CDR1 and CDR2: KGHSH, LQKENI. The germline V and J ends were trimmed by 0 bases and 2 bases, with 14 bases remaining between them. This CDR3 contains 17 residues. The CDR3 nucleotides are TGTGCCAGCTCACCACCGGAGGGGACGGGGGGCAATCAGCCCCAGCATTTT. It is translated as CASSPPEGTGGNQPQHF.

The chain employs TRBV6-4 and TRBJ2-3; 10 bases align to TRBD2. Losses at the gene ends were 6 bases for V and 1 base for J; bases not matched to a gene: 4. The CDR3 totals 15 residues. Looked up from germline, CDR1 is MRHNA and CDR2 is SNTAGT. The CDR3 protein is CASSPGTSGTDTQYF. As DNA, the CDR3 is TGTGCCAGCAGCCCCGGGACTAGCGGCACAGATACGCAGTATTTT.

The CDR3 coding sequence is TGTGCCAGCAGTTTTAGTTCCCGAGGGGCCAACGTCCTGACTTTC. Translation gives CASSFSSRGANVLTF. J is TRBJ2-6 and V is TRBV28; D uncertain. The germline CDR1 and CDR2 sequences are MDHEN and SYDVKM. The germline V and J ends were trimmed by 3 bases and 4 bases, with 10 bases remaining between them. The CDR3 loop spans 15 amino acids.